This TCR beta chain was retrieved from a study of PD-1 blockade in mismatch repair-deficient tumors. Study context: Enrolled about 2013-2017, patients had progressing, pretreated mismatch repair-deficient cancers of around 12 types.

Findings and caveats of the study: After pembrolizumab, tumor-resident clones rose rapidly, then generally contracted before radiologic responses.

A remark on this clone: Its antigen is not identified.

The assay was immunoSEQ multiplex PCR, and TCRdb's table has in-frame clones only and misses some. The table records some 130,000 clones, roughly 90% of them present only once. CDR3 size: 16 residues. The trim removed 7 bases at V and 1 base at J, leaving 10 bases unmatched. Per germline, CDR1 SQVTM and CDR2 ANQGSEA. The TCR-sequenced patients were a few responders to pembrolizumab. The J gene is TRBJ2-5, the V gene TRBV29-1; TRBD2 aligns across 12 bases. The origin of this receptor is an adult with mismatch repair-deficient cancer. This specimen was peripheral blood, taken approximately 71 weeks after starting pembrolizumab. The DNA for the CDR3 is TGCAGCGCCTGGGCTAGCGGGAGGGCCGGCCAAGAGACCCAGTACTTC. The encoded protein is CSAWASGRAGQETQYF.